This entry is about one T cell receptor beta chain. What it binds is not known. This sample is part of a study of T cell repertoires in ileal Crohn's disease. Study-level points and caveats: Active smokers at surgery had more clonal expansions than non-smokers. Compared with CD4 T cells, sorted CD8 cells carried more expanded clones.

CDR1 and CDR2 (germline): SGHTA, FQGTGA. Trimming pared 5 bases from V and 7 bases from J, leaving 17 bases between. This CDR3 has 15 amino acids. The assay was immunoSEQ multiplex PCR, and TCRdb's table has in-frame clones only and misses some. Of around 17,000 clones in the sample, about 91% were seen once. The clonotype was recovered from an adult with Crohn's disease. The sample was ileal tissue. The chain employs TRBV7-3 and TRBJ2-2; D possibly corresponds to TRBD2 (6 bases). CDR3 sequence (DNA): TGTGCCAGCAGCCGCGGGACCCCGGTGGGCGGGGAGCTGTTTTTT. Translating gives CASSRGTPVGGELFF.